Included here is one T cell receptor beta chain sequence, with context. V lost 3 bases to trimming and J lost 6 bases, with 9 bases between them. This CDR3 is 13 amino acids long. In germline, CDR1 is SGHAT, CDR2 FQNNGV. This sample is part of a study of shared clonotypes between healthy human individuals. The CD4+ fraction was divided into a CD45RA+ naive subset and a CD45RA-negative memory subset. Repertoires were generated with immunoSEQ multiplex PCR, while TCRdb's copy carries only in-frame clones and drops some. The sample carries about 960,000 clones, approximately 76% recorded once. The receptor was isolated from a man younger than 35 in good health. The sample taken for sequencing was memory CD4+ T cells sorted from blood. The sample's subset: CD45RA-negative fraction. This chain uses TRBV11-2 with TRBJ1-3; tentative D call: TRBD1 (6 bases). The CDR3 loop reads CASSLTGSNTIYF. CDR3 nucleotides: TGTGCCAGCAGCTTGACAGGTTCAAACACCATATATTTT.